This TCR beta chain was sequenced during a study of spatial heterogeneity in lung cancer. About the study: Sequencing consistently turned up more beta-chain sequences than alpha-chain sequences.

This clonotype has a count of ten or more. The library protocol tagged each TCR cDNA with a unique molecular identifier. Each CDR3 protein gets one entry after TCRdb re-called the 5' RACE reads with MiXCR. This table holds around 110,000 distinct CDR3 sequences, more than 9% found once. Germline lookup yields CDR1 LGHNA and CDR2 YNFKEQ. CDR3 length: 15 amino acids. V lost 2 bases to trimming and J lost 1 base, with 10 bases between them. Time point meaning: blood at routine non-recurrence follow-up after resection. Unsorted whole RNA from tumor, nontumor lung or frozen PBMC underwent sequencing. The J gene is TRBJ2-3, the V gene TRBV4-2; no reliable D call. This clonotype was sampled from a male donor with early-stage non-small cell lung cancer. Material: PBMCs, obtained at follow-up. The CDR3 region has the DNA TGTGCCAGCAGCCAAAGGCAATTCGGCACAGATACGCAGTATTTT. It codes for CASSQRQFGTDTQYF.